Below are 28 T cell receptor beta chains sequenced from a single sample in a study of blood T cell repertoires in COVID-19. Only in-frame clones appear in the TCRdb table, and some are missing; sequencing was by immunoSEQ multiplex PCR. This sample carries hundreds of thousands of clones, around 86% of them seen once, and the ten largest clones take approximately 6.2%. Sequences were obtained from peripheral blood. These receptors were obtained from a woman of 80 years or more with COVID-19, enrolled during active disease.

The gene calls are TRBV5-1 and TRBJ1-3; 9 bases match TRBD1. The CDR3 covers 15 residues. In germline, CDR1 is SGHRS, CDR2 YFSETQ. Trimming cost V 8 bases and J 0 bases; bases outside gene matches: 6. In DNA, the CDR3 is TGCGCCAGTAGACAGGGGGACCTCTCTGGAAACACCATATATTTT. It yields the protein CASRQGDLSGNTIYF.

This rearrangement joins TRBV5-1 to TRBJ2-2, with 7 bases that match TRBD1. V was pared by 4 bases and J by 8 bases, with 17 bases of the junction left unmatched. Germline CDR1 and CDR2: SGHRS and YFSETQ. The CDR3 is 17 residues long. The CDR3 bases are TGCGCCAGCAGCCCTGGATTTGTAAGACAGGGTTTGGGGGAGCTGTTTTTT. Translated, it gives CASSPGFVRQGLGELFF.

CDR3 coding DNA: TGCGCCAGCAGCCCCGACGGGGGGAAGAGGTATGGCTACACCTTC. This encodes CASSPDGGKRYGYTF. The chain links TRBV5-1 to TRBJ1-2; tentative D call: TRBD1 (5 bases). The CDR3 has 15 residues. The V and J ends lost 4 bases and 5 bases respectively, with 18 bases between them. Germline V gene data show CDR1 as SGHRS and CDR2 as YFSETQ.

V is TRBV19 and J is TRBJ1-4; 8 bases map to TRBD1. Germline CDR1 LNHDA, CDR2 SQIVND (reference sequence). V lost 5 bases, J lost 6 bases, and 5 bases stayed unmatched. This CDR3 is built from 14 residues. Here the CDR3 reads CASSLNRGDEKLFF. The DNA of the CDR3 is TGTGCCAGTAGTCTGAACAGGGGGGATGAAAAACTGTTTTTT.

On this clone itself: Other DNA sequences in the sample encode the same CDR3. V usage is TRBV5-1 and J usage is TRBJ1-3; D is uncertain. Germline CDR1 reads SGHRS; CDR2 reads YFSETQ. Trimming shortened V by 0 bases and J by 0 bases, and 7 bases separated the two germline ends. The CDR3 length is 15 residues. This chain's CDR3 is CASSLDRSSGNTIYF. The CDR3 region has the DNA TGCGCCAGCAGCTTGGACCGCAGCTCTGGAAACACCATATATTTT. Full variable domain (missing parts from reference TRBV5-1 and TRBJ1-3): KAGVTQTPRYLIKTRGQQVTLSCSPISGHRSVSWYQQTPGQGLQFLFEYFSETQRNKGNFPGRFSGRQFSNSRSEMNVSTLELGDSALYLCASSLDRSSGNTIYFGEGSWLTVV.

This clone was seen more than once but under ten times. The chain combines TRBV29-1 with TRBJ2-3; tentative D call: TRBD2 (6 bases). The CDR3 covers 15 residues. Germline values: CDR1 SQVTM, CDR2 ANQGSEA. Trimming shortened V by 0 bases and J by 5 bases, and 15 bases separated the two germline ends. DNA for the CDR3: TGCAGCGTTGAAGATGGAATAGCGGTCCAAGATACGCAGTATTTT. This gives the protein CSVEDGIAVQDTQYF.

This clone was observed a single time. The V and J genes are TRBV3-1 (or the pseudogene TRBV3-2) and TRBJ2-3; no definite D call. Between the trimmed V and J ends, which lost 2 bases and 4 bases, there was a span of 13 bases. This CDR3 is 15 amino acids long. The germline V gene encodes CDR1 LGHDT and CDR2 YNNKEL (reference sequence). The CDR3, as DNA: TGTGCCAGCAGCCAAATCTACTCTTCCCCAGATACGCAGTATTTT. Its protein product is CASSQIYSSPDTQYF.

A few counts support this clone. The rearrangement links TRBV9 to TRBJ2-5; weak D call: TRBD1 (5 bases). CDR1 and CDR2 (germline): SGDLS, YYNGEE. CDR3 size: 14 residues. The V and J ends lost 4 bases and 1 base respectively, with 11 bases between them. CDR3 DNA: TGTGCCAGCAGCTCACGACAGACCCAAGAGACCCAGTACTTC. Protein product: CASSSRQTQETQYF.

The chain recombines TRBV9 with TRBJ2-7; D possibly corresponds to TRBD1 (5 bases). V dropped 4 bases and J dropped 7 bases, with 21 bases sitting between them. Per the germline V gene, CDR1 is SGDLS and CDR2 is YYNGEE. The CDR3 totals 15 residues. The CDR3: CASSLGQGSHGEQYF. Here the CDR3 DNA reads TGTGCCAGCAGCCTCGGGCAGGGCTCACATGGGGAGCAGTACTTC.

The chain combines TRBV6-1 with TRBJ1-2; maybe TRBD1 (5 bases). V dropped 3 bases and J dropped 5 bases, with 16 bases sitting between them. Germline CDR1 is MNHNS and CDR2 is SASEGT. This CDR3 has 15 residues. CDR3 amino acids: CASSDPTVRPYGYTF. The CDR3 DNA reads TGTGCCAGCAGTGACCCGACAGTTCGCCCTTATGGCTACACCTTC.

This chain uses TRBV5-4 with TRBJ1-6; D uncertain. Trimming pared 2 bases from V and 0 bases from J, leaving 6 bases between. This CDR3 is 15 amino acids long. The germline V gene has CDR1 SGHNT and CDR2 YYREEE (reference sequence). For the CDR3, the DNA is TGTGCCAGCAGCTTCGGTATCTCCTATAATTCACCCCTCCACTTT. The encoded protein is CASSFGISYNSPLHF.

The rearrangement joins TRBV5-1 to TRBJ2-5; 7 bases match TRBD1. J lost 0 bases, V lost 3 bases, and 2 bases had no gene match. Germline V gene data show CDR1 as SGHRS and CDR2 as YFSETQ. The CDR3 loop spans 14 amino acids. In DNA, the CDR3 is TGCGCCAGCAGCTGGGACAGCCACCAAGAGACCCAGTACTTC. Residues: CASSWDSHQETQYF.

This clone was found once. The chain combines TRBV28 with TRBJ2-1, with D maybe TRBD2 (5 bases). The CDR3 contains 13 residues. Germline CDR1 MDHEN, CDR2 SYDVKM. Trimming cost V 9 bases and J 0 bases, with 9 bases left between them. The CDR3, as DNA: TGTGCCAGTGAAGGGAGCTCCTACAATGAGCAGTTCTTC. This sequence encodes CASEGSSYNEQFF.

A single count supports this clone. The chain has TRBV7-9 and TRBJ2-3; a weak D match, TRBD2 (5 bases). Trimming cost V 2 bases and J 4 bases, with 13 bases left between them. The CDR3 is 15 amino acids. CDR1 is SEHNR, CDR2 FQNEAQ, per germline (reference sequence). The CDR3 sequence is CASSLNSPGADTQYF. The CDR3 DNA sequence: TGTGCCAGCAGCTTAAATTCCCCCGGGGCAGATACGCAGTATTTT.

The chain is built from TRBV28 and TRBJ1-4; D perhaps matches TRBD1 (6 bases). Germline CDR1 reads MDHEN; CDR2 reads SYDVKM. CDR3 size: 14 residues. Trimming cost V 7 bases and J 5 bases, with 14 bases left between them. CDR3 protein: CASKPPGQNEKLFF. CDR3 nucleotide sequence: TGTGCCAGCAAACCCCCTGGACAGAATGAAAAACTGTTTTTT.

This rearrangement joins TRBV5-1 to TRBJ2-3, with D unresolved. The germline gives CDR1 SGHRS, CDR2 YFSETQ. This CDR3 contains 14 residues. Trimming took 4 bases from V and 2 from J, leaving 11 bases between them. This chain's CDR3 is CASSRSGDTDTQYF. As DNA, the CDR3 is TGCGCCAGCAGCAGGTCAGGCGACACAGATACGCAGTATTTT.

The chain links TRBV5-4 to TRBJ2-5; no definite D call. Germline values: CDR1 SGHNT, CDR2 YYREEE (reference sequence). CDR3 length: 12 amino acids. V was trimmed by 0 bases and J by 2 bases, leaving 2 bases between them. CDR3 in DNA: TGTGCCAGCAGCTTGGCGCAAGAGACCCAGTACTTC. This gives the protein CASSLAQETQYF.

The chain recombines TRBV5-5 with TRBJ1-2; 12 bases are a match to TRBD1. This CDR3 spans 16 amino acids. Unmatched junction bases numbered 12, after V lost 5 bases and J lost 7 bases. Germline CDR1 is SGHKS and CDR2 is YYEKEE (reference sequence). CDR3: CASRTVTGQGAGGYTF. In nucleotides, the CDR3 is TGTGCCAGCAGAACAGTCACGGGACAGGGGGCGGGTGGCTACACCTTC.

V gene TRBV11-3 combines with J gene TRBJ2-5; TRBD1 matches at 8 bases. Germline values: CDR1 SGHNT, CDR2 YENEEA. This CDR3 is 16 amino acids long. Trimming took 1 base from V and 5 from J; bases not matched to a gene: 9. CDR3 DNA sequence: TGTGCCAGCAGCTTAGGAGGGAGTACAGGGGGTGAGACCCAGTACTTC. Translated, it gives CASSLGGSTGGETQYF.

V usage is TRBV5-1 and J usage is TRBJ2-5; a weak D match, TRBD1 (6 bases). Germline V gene lookup returns CDR1 SGHRS and CDR2 YFSETQ. V gave up 4 bases and J gave up 5 bases, with 21 bases separating them. There are 16 residues in the CDR3. The CDR3 sequence is CASSPNPTGIGETQYF. In DNA, the CDR3 is TGCGCCAGCAGCCCAAACCCCACAGGGATCGGGGAGACCCAGTACTTC.

This clone has a single count. The chain recombines TRBV2 with TRBJ1-5, with D possibly matching TRBD1 (5 bases). V was pared by 4 bases and J by 3 bases, with 10 bases between. The CDR3 contains 14 residues. In germline, CDR1 is SNHLY, CDR2 FYNNEI. The DNA of the CDR3 is TGTGCCAGCAGTGGCGACAGCCCCAATCAGCCCCAGCATTTT. It specifies CASSGDSPNQPQHF.

This clone was detected only a few times. CDR3 DNA: TGTGCCAGCAGCTTACCCTGGGCCTCTGGAAACACCATATATTTT. This gives the protein CASSLPWASGNTIYF. The J gene is TRBJ1-3, the V gene TRBV7-2; D ambiguous. Germline assignment: CDR1 SGHTA and CDR2 FQGNSA. V lost 2 bases, J lost 0 bases, and 8 bases lay in between. CDR3 length: 15 amino acids. Filled out from reference TRBV7-2 and TRBJ1-3, the complete variable domain reads GAGVSQSPSNKVTEKGKDVELRCDPISGHTALYWYRQSLGQGLEFLIYFQGNSAPDKSGLPSDRFSAERTGGSVSTLTIQRTQQEDSAVYLCASSLPWASGNTIYFGEGSWLTVV.

This chain joins TRBV2 and TRBJ1-5; no firm D call. The CDR3 spans 15 residues. V dropped 4 bases and J dropped 2 bases, with 12 bases sitting between them. Germline values: CDR1 SNHLY, CDR2 FYNNEI. CDR3 nucleotide sequence: TGTGCCAGCAGTGCCCGGGAGGACGGCAATCAGCCCCAGCATTTT. Its protein is CASSAREDGNQPQHF.

V and J are TRBV3-1 (or the pseudogene TRBV3-2) and TRBJ1-3, with D perhaps matching TRBD1 (6 bases). Germline CDR1 is LGHDT and CDR2 is YNNKEL (reference sequence). The CDR3 covers 17 residues. V was clipped by 1 base and J by 0 bases, with 13 bases between them. The CDR3 nucleotides read TGTGCCAGCAGCCAAGGGGGGGGCCTCCTCTCTGGAAACACCATATATTTT. It translates to CASSQGGGLLSGNTIYF.

This sequence joins TRBV4-2 and TRBJ1-2; D perhaps matches TRBD1 (6 bases). Germline lookup yields CDR1 LGHNA and CDR2 YNFKEQ. V was pared by 0 bases and J by 2 bases, with 10 bases between. The length of the CDR3 is 15 residues. The CDR3, as DNA: TGTGCCAGCAGCCAAGAAGCGGGGGCGAACTATGGCTACACCTTC. Amino acid sequence: CASSQEAGANYGYTF.

Details on this clone: Other DNA sequences in this specimen translate into the identical CDR3. CDR3 in DNA: TGTGCCAGTAGTATCGGACAGGGGAATGAAAAACTGTTTTTT. Protein sequence: CASSIGQGNEKLFF. This sequence joins TRBV19 and TRBJ1-4; 9 positions agree with TRBD1. CDR3 size: 14 residues. V lost 3 bases, J lost 5 bases, and 1 base stayed unmatched. The germline gives CDR1 LNHDA, CDR2 SQIVND (reference sequence).

This clone was counted a few times. The J gene is TRBJ1-2, the V gene TRBV20-1; no reliable D call. There are 11 residues in the CDR3. The V end lost 4 bases, the J end lost 5 bases, and 8 bases lay between the germline ends. From germline, CDR1 is DFQATT and CDR2 SNEGSKA (reference sequence). The CDR3 sequence is CSANNPYGYTF. DNA for the CDR3: TGCAGTGCTAATAATCCTTATGGCTACACCTTC.

The chain uses TRBV6-6 and TRBJ2-3; 9 nucleotides agree with TRBD1. The CDR3 has 14 amino acids. Germline CDR1 is MNHNY and CDR2 is SVGAGI (reference sequence). V shed 8 bases and J 3 bases; nucleotides not matched to a gene: 6. The chain's CDR3 is CASSLGTGTDTQYF. The CDR3 DNA reads TGTGCCAGCTCCTTGGGGACAGGGACAGATACGCAGTATTTT.